The next 30 T cell receptor beta chains were all read from a single sample in a study of cytomegalovirus exposure and HLA in healthy donors. Use of 60 Vbeta and 13 Jbeta primers characterized the PCR. Sequencing used immunoSEQ multiplex PCR; TCRdb keeps in-frame clones, though not all of them. The sample has about 160,000 clones; 87% are singletons. Sequencing was done on a sample of PBMCs. These receptor sequences come from a woman in her 30s in good health and CMV-seronegative.

The CDR3 sequence is CASSLTVHEQYF. The CDR3 bases are TGTGCCAGCAGCTTGACAGTACACGAGCAGTACTTC. This chain links TRBV6-6 with TRBJ2-7, with a weak D call TRBD1 (5 bases). The CDR3 length is 12 residues. CDR1 and CDR2 from the germline V gene are MNHNY and SVGAGI (reference sequence). V dropped 6 bases and J dropped 5 bases, with 11 bases sitting between them.

Details on this clone: The germline gene is not matched at one end of the junction; a read error may be the cause. J is TRBJ1-3 and V is TRBV7-9; 7 positions agree with TRBD1. The CDR3 is made up of 16 amino acids. The germline V gene encodes CDR1 SEHNR and CDR2 FQNEAQ (reference sequence). Written as DNA, the CDR3 is TGTTCCAGCAGCTCCGGGACAGAACTCTCTGGAAACACCATATATTTT. Its translation is CSSSSGTELSGNTIYF.

The V and J genes are TRBV15 and TRBJ2-5; D is uncertain. The V end was cut by 1 base, the J end by 4 bases, with 10 bases between. Germline V gene lookup returns CDR1 LNHNV and CDR2 YYDKDF (reference sequence). The CDR3 extends over 14 amino acids. The CDR3 reads CATSRGVDAETQYF. DNA for the CDR3: TGTGCCACCAGCAGAGGTGTAGATGCAGAGACCCAGTACTTC.

This chain links TRBV15 with TRBJ2-7; a weak D match, TRBD2 (5 bases). The V end was cut by 0 bases, the J end by 7 bases, with 16 bases between. Germline CDR1 LNHNV, CDR2 YYDKDF (reference sequence). This CDR3 contains 15 residues. For the CDR3, the DNA is TGTGCCACCAGCAGAGATAGGCTCTCCACTAGTGAGCAGTACTTC. Translating gives CATSRDRLSTSEQYF.

This chain links TRBV25-1 with TRBJ1-2, with 9 bases aligning to TRBD1. J gave up 8 bases and V 5 bases, and 3 bases lay outside the gene matches. The CDR3 covers 12 residues. Per germline, CDR1 MGHDK and CDR2 SYGVNS. The CDR3 loop reads CASSWGQGGYTF. CDR3 nucleotide sequence: TGTGCCAGCAGTTGGGGACAGGGCGGCTACACCTTC.

This clone was seen a handful of times. The rearrangement uses TRBV7-7 and TRBJ1-4; perhaps TRBD1 as D (5 bases). Germline lookup yields CDR1 SSHAT and CDR2 FNYEAQ (reference sequence). V was trimmed by 2 bases and J by 10 bases, leaving 11 bases between them. CDR3 length: 13 residues. The CDR3 reads CASSLRQGGKLFF. The CDR3 bases are TGTGCCAGCAGCTTAAGGCAGGGTGGAAAACTGTTTTTT. Variable domain in full (rest from reference TRBV7-7 and TRBJ1-4): GAGVSQSPRYKVTKRGQDVTLRCDPISSHATLYWYQQALGQGPEFLTYFNYEAQPDKSGLPSDRFSAERPEGSISTLTIQRTEQRDSAMYRCASSLRQGGKLFFGSGTQLSVL.

This rearrangement joins TRBV4-3 to TRBJ1-1, with 7 bases identical to TRBD1. The CDR3 contains 15 residues. V gave up 4 bases and J gave up 0 bases; unmatched junction bases: 5. CDR1 and CDR2 (germline): LGHNA, YSLEER. CDR3 DNA: TGCGCCAGCAGCCGCCGACAGGGATTGAACACTGAAGCTTTCTTT. Protein product: CASSRRQGLNTEAFF.

This clone appeared a few times. Here the CDR3 DNA reads TGCGCCAGCAGCCATGTTAATGAGCAGTTCTTC. It encodes CASSHVNEQFF. The V call is TRBV5-1, the J call TRBJ2-1; D is unclear. The CDR3 consists of 11 residues. V lost 4 bases to trimming and J lost 7 bases, with 6 bases between them. From germline, CDR1 is SGHRS and CDR2 YFSETQ.

This clone was observed a handful of times. The gene calls are TRBV10-1 and TRBJ1-1; TRBD1 agrees at 9 bases. The CDR3 contains 16 residues. J was trimmed by 5 bases and V by 4 bases; bases with no gene match: 11. The V gene's germline CDR1 is WNHNN and CDR2 SYGVQD (reference sequence). CDR3 DNA sequence: TGCGCCAGCAGTGTCCGGACAGGGGCGTCTTGGACTGAAGCTTTCTTT. Protein sequence: CASSVRTGASWTEAFF.

The chain combines TRBV5-1 with TRBJ2-2, with D perhaps TRBD1 (6 bases). V lost 7 bases and J lost 3, with 19 bases in between. Germline V gene sequence: CDR1 SGHRS, CDR2 YFSETQ. The CDR3 extends over 16 amino acids. DNA of the CDR3: TGCGCCAGCCGCTGGCGGGCAGGGGCCGACACCGGGGAGCTGTTTTTT. This sequence encodes CASRWRAGADTGELFF.

The V call is TRBV9, the J call TRBJ2-7; D remains ambiguous. Germline V lookup: CDR1 SGDLS, CDR2 YYNGEE. The CDR3 contains 14 residues. With 4 bases removed from V and 6 bases from J, the gap between germline ends came to 17 bases. Here the CDR3 DNA reads TGTGCCAGCAGCCAAGAACTACTCCCCGTCGAGCAGTACTTC. It encodes CASSQELLPVEQYF. The full variable domain, completed using reference TRBV9 and TRBJ2-7, is DSGVTQTPKHLITATGQRVTLRCSPRSGDLSVYWYQQSLDQGLQFLIQYYNGEERAKGNILERFSAQQFPDLHSELNLSSLELGDSALYFCASSQELLPVEQYFGPGTRLTVT.

This chain links TRBV19 with TRBJ1-1; possibly TRBD1 for D (5 bases). The germline CDR1 and CDR2 sequences are LNHDA and SQIVND (reference sequence). The CDR3 length is 14 residues. Trimming took off 6 bases at V and 2 bases at J, with 13 bases between the two ends. CDR3 bases: TGTGCCAGTAGAGCCGACCAGGGAAACACTGAAGCTTTCTTT. Amino acid sequence: CASRADQGNTEAFF. Looking up the rest from reference TRBV19 and TRBJ1-1 gives the full variable domain: DGGITQSPKYLFRKEGQNVTLSCEQNLNHDAMYWYRQDPGQGLRLIYYSQIVNDFQKGDIAEGYSVSREKKESFPLTVTSAQKNPTAFYLCASRADQGNTEAFFGQGTRLTVV.

This chain uses TRBV27 with TRBJ2-5, with 10 bases lining up with TRBD1. With the DNA end fitting TRBJ2-7 better, the J assignment may be wrong. This CDR3 contains 15 residues. The V gene's germline CDR1 is MNHEY and CDR2 SMNVEV (reference sequence). In DNA, the CDR3 is TGTGCCAGCAGTTCCGCGGGACAGGGGCCTCCCGAGCAGTACTTC. This codes for CASSSAGQGPPEQYF.

The chain has TRBV7-2 and TRBJ1-5; 8 bases are shared with TRBD1. V dropped 5 bases and J dropped 4; count of bases not matched to a gene: 7. The CDR3 sequence is 15 residues long. In germline, CDR1 is SGHTA, CDR2 FQGNSA. As DNA, the CDR3 is TGTGCCAGCAGCATCGACAGGGGCTCGAATCAGCCCCAGCATTTT. This translates into CASSIDRGSNQPQHF.

The gene calls are TRBV5-6 and TRBJ1-5, with D possibly TRBD1 on 5 matching bases. Trimming cost V 4 bases and J 3 bases, with 11 bases left between them. The CDR3 is made up of 14 amino acids. Germline loops: CDR1 SGHDT, CDR2 YYEEEE. Here the CDR3 DNA reads TGTGCCAGCAGCGGGGGACTGCACAATCAGCCCCAGCATTTT. Amino acids: CASSGGLHNQPQHF.

The genes are TRBV9 and TRBJ2-7, with D possibly TRBD1 on 6 matching bases. From germline, CDR1 is SGDLS and CDR2 YYNGEE. This CDR3 is 15 amino acids long. V was pared by 0 bases and J by 2 bases, with 12 bases between. CDR3 nucleotide sequence: TGTGCCAGCAGCGTAGAACAGGGATCCGCCTACGAGCAGTACTTC. It specifies CASSVEQGSAYEQYF.

This clone was observed once. The chain joins TRBV2 to TRBJ1-2; D gene uncertain. Trimming stripped 9 bases from V and 2 bases from J, with 7 bases between. This CDR3 contains 11 residues. The germline CDR1 and CDR2 sequences are SNHLY and FYNNEI. As DNA, the CDR3 is TGTGCCAGTCAAGCCAACTATGGCTACACCTTC. Encoded protein: CASQANYGYTF. The full variable domain, with the rest looked up from reference TRBV2 and TRBJ1-2, is EPEVTQTPSHQVTQMGQEVILRCVPISNHLYFYWYRQILGQKVEFLVSFYNNEISEKSEIFDDQFSVERPDGSNFTLKIRSTKLEDSAMYFCASQANYGYTFGSGTRLTVV.

The rearrangement uses TRBV6-1 and TRBJ2-7, with D perhaps TRBD2 (6 bases). The V gene's germline CDR1 is MNHNS and CDR2 SASEGT. The CDR3 sequence is 15 residues long. With 5 bases removed from V and 0 bases from J, the gap between germline ends came to 14 bases. CDR3 residues: CASSLSGPSSYEQYF. CDR3 sequence (DNA): TGTGCCAGCAGTCTAAGCGGGCCTAGCTCCTACGAGCAGTACTTC.

This sequence joins TRBV14 and TRBJ2-5, with 9 bases identical to TRBD1. Germline V gene lookup returns CDR1 SGHDN and CDR2 FVKESK. This CDR3 has 16 amino acids. V lost 0 bases and J lost 4; bases outside the gene matches: 6. The DNA for the CDR3 is TGTGCCAGCAGCCAAGATAGGACAGGGGTGGGAGAGACCCAGTACTTC. As protein: CASSQDRTGVGETQYF. Combining the CDR3 with reference TRBV14 and TRBJ2-5 gives the whole variable domain EAGVTQFPSHSVIEKGQTVTLRCDPISGHDNLYWYRRVMGKEIKFLLHFVKESKQDESGMPNNRFLAERTGGTYSTLKVQPAELEDSGVYFCASSQDRTGVGETQYFGPGTRLLVL.

The chain combines TRBV5-5 with TRBJ1-5; D is unresolved. The ends were cut back, 0 bases at V and 1 base at J, with 8 bases in the middle. CDR3 size: 15 residues. CDR1 SGHKS and CDR2 YYEKEE come from the germline V gene (reference sequence). The CDR3 bases are TGTGCCAGCAGCTTGGCCCTAAAAAGCAATCAGCCCCAGCATTTT. It encodes CASSLALKSNQPQHF.

The chain recombines TRBV19 with TRBJ2-1; 11 bases align to TRBD2. V dropped 4 bases and J dropped 4; count of bases not matched to a gene: 3. The CDR3 consists of 15 residues. CDR1 and CDR2 from the germline V gene are LNHDA and SQIVND (reference sequence). The CDR3, as DNA: TGTGCCAGTAGTAAGGGACTAGCGGATTACAATGAGCAGTTCTTC. Translating gives CASSKGLADYNEQFF. The complete variable domain, with remaining parts taken from reference TRBV19 and TRBJ2-1, reads DGGITQSPKYLFRKEGQNVTLSCEQNLNHDAMYWYRQDPGQGLRLIYYSQIVNDFQKGDIAEGYSVSREKKESFPLTVTSAQKNPTAFYLCASSKGLADYNEQFFGPGTRLTVL.

This sequence joins TRBV15 and TRBJ1-1; D is unclear. The CDR3 consists of 13 residues. Germline-derived CDR1 and CDR2 are LNHNV and YYDKDF (reference sequence). V lost 0 bases and J lost 7, with 9 bases in between. Here the CDR3 DNA reads TGTGCCACCAGCAGAGAACCGGGGAATGAAGCTTTCTTT. It yields the protein CATSREPGNEAFF.

The chain employs TRBV6-5 and TRBJ1-5; a possible D gene is TRBD1 (5 bases). CDR1 and CDR2 (germline): MNHEY, SVGAGI. The V end lost 6 bases, the J end lost 3 bases, and 15 bases lay between the germline ends. There are 15 residues in the CDR3. This chain's CDR3 is CASSPGGGPNQPQHF. As DNA, the CDR3 is TGTGCCAGCAGCCCCGGGGGTGGCCCCAATCAGCCCCAGCATTTT.

The chain couples TRBV18 to TRBJ2-7, with a weak D call TRBD2 (7 bases). Trimming removed 2 bases from V and 6 bases from J, with 14 bases in between. The CDR3 has 14 amino acids. CDR1 KGHSH and CDR2 LQKENI come from the germline V gene. The CDR3: CASSPTRGAGEQYF. In DNA, the CDR3 is TGTGCCAGCTCACCAACTCGGGGGGCTGGCGAGCAGTACTTC.

The CDR3 is CATTPVGASTDTQYF. In DNA form, the CDR3 reads TGTGCCACCACACCCGTGGGGGCATCCACAGATACGCAGTATTTT. V is TRBV5-4 and J is TRBJ2-3, with a tentative D call TRBD1 (6 bases). CDR1 SGHNT and CDR2 YYREEE come from the germline V gene (reference sequence). The CDR3 has 15 residues. V was shortened by 9 bases and J by 2 bases, with 19 bases between the two germline ends.

V usage is TRBV9 and J usage is TRBJ2-1, with TRBD2 matching 8 bases. The V segment lost 4 bases and the J segment 9 bases; nucleotides outside the gene matches: 12. Germline CDR1 SGDLS, CDR2 YYNGEE. This CDR3 contains 15 residues. For the CDR3, the DNA is TGTGCCAGCAGCCCTCGGGGGACTAGACCGGGTGAGCAGTTCTTC. This codes for CASSPRGTRPGEQFF.

The chain recombines TRBV7-2 with TRBJ1-3; D gene uncertain. Trimming took off 1 base at V and 0 bases at J, with 10 bases between the two ends. The CDR3 is 16 residues long. CDR1 SGHTA and CDR2 FQGNSA come from the germline V gene. The CDR3 reads CASSLEAGLSGNTIYF. As DNA, the CDR3 is TGTGCCAGCAGCTTAGAGGCAGGCCTCTCTGGAAACACCATATATTTT.

This sequence joins TRBV15 and TRBJ2-6; the D gene is possibly TRBD1 (5 bases). CDR3 length equals 14 residues. V gave up 8 bases and J gave up 2 bases, with 10 bases separating them. CDR1 LNHNV and CDR2 YYDKDF come from the germline V gene (reference sequence). The CDR3 here is CATAWGAGANVLTF. CDR3 nucleotide sequence: TGTGCCACCGCCTGGGGCGCTGGGGCCAACGTCCTGACTTTC.

The chain combines TRBV2 with TRBJ1-3; possibly TRBD1 for D (6 bases). Germline V gives CDR1 SNHLY, CDR2 FYNNEI. V lost 7 bases and J 4 bases, leaving 17 bases between the germline ends. The CDR3 is 15 amino acids. DNA of the CDR3: TGTGCCAGCAAAGAGAACAGGGTGGACGGAAACACCATATATTTT. Translation: CASKENRVDGNTIYF. Together with reference TRBV2 and TRBJ1-3, the CDR3 gives the full variable domain: EPEVTQTPSHQVTQMGQEVILRCVPISNHLYFYWYRQILGQKVEFLVSFYNNEISEKSEIFDDQFSVERPDGSNFTLKIRSTKLEDSAMYFCASKENRVDGNTIYFGEGSWLTVV.

The V and J genes are TRBV2 and TRBJ2-1; 11 bases fit TRBD1. Germline lookup yields CDR1 SNHLY and CDR2 FYNNEI. The CDR3 consists of 16 residues. J gave up 7 bases and V 1 base, and 6 bases lay outside the gene matches. In DNA, the CDR3 is TGTGCCAGCAGTGAAGAAAGGACAGGGGGCGGAAATGAGCAGTTCTTC. This sequence encodes CASSEERTGGGNEQFF.